This T cell receptor (beta chain) was retrieved from a study of CD8+CD57+ T cells in acquired aplastic anemia. All patients picked for sequencing had shown, by flow cytometry, an expansion of CD8+CD57+ cells. This CDR3 region has 15 residues. Germline CDR1 is SNHLY and CDR2 is FYNNEI. Trimming cost V 6 bases and J 0 bases, with 15 bases left between them. Profiles of TCR beta VDJ and CDR3 were generated from a genomic DNA template. TCRdb processed the reads anew with MiXCR; each CDR3 protein has one entry. The sample records roughly 150,000 distinct CDR3 sequences, less than 50% being singletons. Sequencing was performed on sorted CD4+, CD8+, or CD8+CD57+ T cells (not recorded which) from PBMCs. This chain uses TRBV2 with TRBJ2-7, with a tentative D call TRBD1 (6 bases). This receptor was identified in a human donor with aplastic anemia. The DNA of the CDR3 is TGTGCCAGCAGGCCCACCGACAGGCTCTCCTACGAGCAGTACTTC. Translated, it gives CASRPTDRLSYEQYF.